This TCR beta chain is drawn from a study of cytomegalovirus exposure and HLA in healthy donors. Study conclusions and caveats: Prior analysis indicated that the majority of TCR beta V segments exhibited productivity approximately 87% or approximately 30% of the time.

The PCR had 60 Vbeta and 13 Jbeta primers. Per the original data handling: It was a later analysis that counted 75 million to 90 million unique TCR beta chains, of which some 9.9 million were shared. Measured with immunoSEQ multiplex PCR; TCRdb has only the in-frame clones, and not every one. V, J and clone size are taken as reported in that table, and D and trimming were inferred from the DNA itself. The sample has about 130,000 clones, approximately 61% seen once. With respect to this clone: Its antigen is not known.

The CDR3 is made up of 14 amino acids. CDR1 LGHNA and CDR2 YSLEER come from the germline V gene. Losses at the gene ends were 0 bases for V and 6 bases for J; bases not matched to a gene: 5. This sequence joins TRBV4-3 and TRBJ2-7; 7 bases match TRBD2. This receptor was identified in a human donor in good health. The sample consisted of PBMCs. The CDR3 here is CASSQDLGRAEQYF. CDR3 coding DNA: TGCGCCAGCAGCCAAGATTTGGGGAGGGCCGAGCAGTACTTC.